This T cell receptor (beta chain) originates from a study of cytomegalovirus exposure and HLA in healthy donors. The study ran its PCR with 60 Vbeta and 13 Jbeta primers. TCRdb keeps only in-frame clones here, not all; method: immunoSEQ multiplex PCR. There are 150,000 to 200,000 clones in the sample; roughly 78% occur only once, and about 1.9% lies in the top ten. Germline V gene sequence: CDR1 SNHLY, CDR2 FYNNEI. V gave up 2 bases and J gave up 10 bases; unmatched junction bases: 11. The CDR3 runs to 16 residues. This chain uses TRBV2 with TRBJ1-6; 7 nucleotides line up with TRBD1. This receptor was obtained from a woman aged 25 to 45 in good health and CMV-seronegative. The sample taken for sequencing was PBMCs. CDR3 loop: CASSETRQGSNSPLHF. The CDR3 DNA follows: TGTGCCAGCAGTGAAACACGACAGGGTTCTAACTCACCCCTCCACTTT.